The 20 T cell receptor beta chains listed next were all sequenced from one sample in a study of cytomegalovirus exposure and HLA in healthy donors. PCR used 60 Vbeta primers and 13 Jbeta primers. Sequenced by immunoSEQ multiplex PCR; TCRdb stores in-frame clones only, minus some. The top ten hold approximately 1% of the sample, which has approximately 180,000 clones, about 80% seen once. The specimen was PBMCs. The origin of the receptors is a woman in her forties in good health and CMV-seronegative.

The sample holds one count of this clone. This chain joins TRBV27 and TRBJ2-5; possibly TRBD1 for D (6 bases). The tail of the sequence fits TRBJ2-7 better, so the J call may be wrong. Germline assignment: CDR1 MNHEY and CDR2 SMNVEV (reference sequence). This CDR3 is built from 15 residues. The CDR3, as DNA: TGTGCCAGCAGCTCAGGGACACTGGTTCCCTACGAGCAGTACTTC. Encoded protein: CASSSGTLVPYEQYF.

The chain carries TRBV14 and TRBJ1-2; 9 nucleotides line up with TRBD1. Germline V lookup: CDR1 SGHDN, CDR2 FVKESK. The V segment lost 4 bases and the J segment 7 bases; nucleotides outside the gene matches: 10. This CDR3 contains 15 residues. In DNA, the CDR3 is TGTGCCAGCAGCCCACCGGGACAGGGTGCCGCTGGCTACACCTTC. It yields the protein CASSPPGQGAAGYTF. The variable domain in full, with the rest retrieved from reference TRBV14 and TRBJ1-2, is EAGVTQFPSHSVIEKGQTVTLRCDPISGHDNLYWYRRVMGKEIKFLLHFVKESKQDESGMPNNRFLAERTGGTYSTLKVQPAELEDSGVYFCASSPPGQGAAGYTFGSGTRLTVV.

For this clone: This sample includes further DNA sequences coding for the same CDR3. The chain employs TRBV5-1 and TRBJ2-1; 8 bases are a match to TRBD1. Germline V gene data show CDR1 as SGHRS and CDR2 as YFSETQ. This CDR3 spans 14 amino acids. The trim removed 0 bases at V and 5 bases at J, leaving 1 base unmatched. This CDR3 is CASSLGQGNNEQFF. CDR3 in DNA: TGCGCCAGCAGCTTGGGACAGGGGAACAATGAGCAGTTCTTC.

Written as DNA, the CDR3 is TGCGCCAGCGGACTAGCACTAAGCACAGATACGCAGTATTTT. Translation: CASGLALSTDTQYF. This chain links TRBV5-1 with TRBJ2-3, with 8 positions matching TRBD2. Germline V gene lookup returns CDR1 SGHRS and CDR2 YFSETQ. Trimming cost V 7 bases and J 0 bases; bases outside gene matches: 4. The CDR3 is made up of 14 amino acids.

The genes are TRBV11-3 and TRBJ1-3; D possibly corresponds to TRBD1 (6 bases). Per the germline V gene, CDR1 is SGHNT and CDR2 is YENEEA. This CDR3 spans 16 amino acids. The V end lost 4 bases, the J end lost 2 bases, and 15 bases lay between the germline ends. The CDR3 nucleotides read TGTGCCAGCAGCTCCGCTCAGGGGAGCCCTGGAAACACCATATATTTT. It translates to CASSSAQGSPGNTIYF.

This sequence joins TRBV29-1 and TRBJ1-2; D is uncertain. From germline, CDR1 is SQVTM and CDR2 ANQGSEA. The CDR3 is 12 residues long. V lost 7 bases to trimming and J lost 4 bases, with 13 bases between them. DNA of the CDR3: TGCAGCGCCCCGGGTTCTTTCTATGGCTACACCTTC. As protein: CSAPGSFYGYTF.

The rearrangement uses TRBV9 and TRBJ2-7, with D possibly matching TRBD1 (6 bases). Germline lookup yields CDR1 SGDLS and CDR2 YYNGEE. Trimming shortened V by 0 bases and J by 6 bases, and 10 bases separated the two germline ends. The CDR3 sequence is 13 residues long. The CDR3 is CASSVEQGGEQYF. CDR3 DNA: TGTGCCAGCAGCGTAGAACAGGGTGGCGAGCAGTACTTC.

The gene calls are TRBV5-4 and TRBJ2-7; 11 bases are shared with TRBD2. The V segment lost 3 bases and the J segment 4 bases; nucleotides outside the gene matches: 9. The CDR3 sequence is 16 residues long. The germline gives CDR1 SGHNT, CDR2 YYREEE (reference sequence). The DNA of the CDR3 is TGTGCCAGCAGCTCCCCTACTAGCGGGAGTGGGTACGAGCAGTACTTC. Protein product: CASSSPTSGSGYEQYF.

The chain has TRBV27 and TRBJ1-3; D remains unclear. CDR3 size: 13 residues. Germline V gene data show CDR1 as MNHEY and CDR2 as SMNVEV (reference sequence). The V end was cut by 3 bases, the J end by 2 bases, with 5 bases between. In nucleotides, the CDR3 is TGTGCCAGCAGTTTCGGGACTGGAAACACCATATATTTT. Amino acids: CASSFGTGNTIYF.

Turning to this clone: Distinct nucleotide sequences in the sample also encode this CDR3. This rearrangement joins TRBV18 to TRBJ2-3; D is unclear. V shed 3 bases and J shed 5 bases, with 3 bases lying between them. CDR1 KGHSH and CDR2 LQKENI come from the germline V gene. The CDR3 sequence is 11 residues long. Written as DNA, the CDR3 is TGTGCCAGCTCACCGAGAGATACGCAGTATTTT. Residues: CASSPRDTQYF. The full variable domain, with the rest looked up from reference TRBV18 and TRBJ2-3, is NAGVMQNPRHLVRRRGQEARLRCSPMKGHSHVYWYRQLPEEGLKFMVYLQKENIIDESGMPKERFSAEFPKEGPSILRIQQVVRGDSAAYFCASSPRDTQYFGPGTRLTVL.

This sequence joins TRBV14 and TRBJ1-2; 9 nucleotides align to TRBD1. The J segment lost 2 bases and the V segment lost 3 bases, leaving 7 bases of the junction unmatched. There are 16 residues in the CDR3. Germline assignment: CDR1 SGHDN and CDR2 FVKESK. CDR3 nucleotides: TGTGCCAGCAGCCACTCGACGGGACAGGGAAACTATGGCTACACCTTC. Translating gives CASSHSTGQGNYGYTF.

The J gene is TRBJ1-4, the V gene TRBV2; D possibly corresponds to TRBD1 (5 bases). There are 16 residues in the CDR3. The germline gives CDR1 SNHLY, CDR2 FYNNEI. Trimming shortened V by 2 bases and J by 8 bases, and 18 bases separated the two germline ends. The CDR3 here is CASSELRDAGGEKLFF. CDR3 sequence (DNA): TGTGCCAGCAGTGAATTAAGGGACGCTGGAGGGGAAAAACTGTTTTTT.

The chain recombines TRBV5-1 with TRBJ1-3, with D maybe TRBD1 (5 bases). V was shortened by 0 bases and J by 2 bases, with 9 bases between the two germline ends. The CDR3 runs to 15 residues. The germline V gene has CDR1 SGHRS and CDR2 YFSETQ. CDR3 nucleotides: TGCGCCAGCAGCTTGGGACAGAGCGCTGGAAACACCATATATTTT. The encoded protein is CASSLGQSAGNTIYF.

This chain connects TRBV6-5 to TRBJ1-2; no reliable D call. CDR3 length equals 14 residues. Germline V gives CDR1 MNHEY, CDR2 SVGAGI. Between the trimmed V and J ends, which lost 6 bases and 2 bases, there was a span of 13 bases. The CDR3 coding sequence is TGTGCCAGCAGACCCGCCCACTACAACTATGGCTACACCTTC. Protein: CASRPAHYNYGYTF.

The V call is TRBV7-8, the J call TRBJ2-1; D remains unclear. The V gene's germline CDR1 is SGHVS and CDR2 FQNEAQ. With 0 bases removed from V and 7 bases from J, the gap between germline ends came to 13 bases. The CDR3 is made up of 15 amino acids. The CDR3: CASSLANRVGNEQFF. The CDR3 DNA sequence: TGTGCCAGCAGCTTAGCGAACCGGGTAGGAAATGAGCAGTTCTTC.

The CDR3 DNA is TGTGCCAGTGGGCTCTTCGGATCCTACGAGCAGTACTTC. It translates to CASGLFGSYEQYF. The J gene is TRBJ2-7, the V gene TRBV19; D is uncertain. Trimming left V 8 bases short and J 1 base short, with 12 bases between. This CDR3 has 13 residues. CDR1 and CDR2 (germline): LNHDA, SQIVND (reference sequence).

The genes are TRBV10-2 and TRBJ1-1; the D gene is possibly TRBD1 (6 bases). V lost 0 bases to trimming and J lost 5 bases, with 10 bases between them. This CDR3 contains 14 residues. Germline V lookup: CDR1 WSHSY, CDR2 SAAADI. CDR3: CASSESTGSTEAFF. The CDR3 DNA follows: TGCGCCAGCAGTGAGTCAACAGGGAGTACTGAAGCTTTCTTT.

The chain combines TRBV5-6 with TRBJ2-1; unclear D gene. The CDR3 runs 11 residues. Between the trimmed V and J ends, which lost 1 base and 10 bases, there was a span of 6 bases. The germline V gene encodes CDR1 SGHDT and CDR2 YYEEEE. This chain's CDR3 is CASSLSLEQFF. CDR3 sequence (DNA): TGTGCCAGCAGCTTGTCCCTGGAGCAGTTCTTC.

Only a few counts were recorded for this clone. V is TRBV30 and J is TRBJ1-1; 7 nucleotides match TRBD1. This CDR3 is built from 12 residues. The V gene's germline CDR1 is GTSNPN and CDR2 SVGIG (reference sequence). V shed 2 bases and J 6 bases; nucleotides not matched to a gene: 3. The chain's CDR3 is CAWSRDSAEAFF. CDR3 DNA sequence: TGTGCCTGGAGTCGGGACAGCGCTGAAGCTTTCTTT.

The chain has TRBV5-1 and TRBJ1-4, with D possibly TRBD1 on 6 matching bases. Germline CDR1 and CDR2: SGHRS and YFSETQ. This CDR3 is 14 amino acids long. Trimming left V 2 bases short and J 8 bases short, with 13 bases between. CDR3 nucleotides: TGCGCCAGCAGCTTACCGGGACAAGAAGAAAAACTGTTTTTT. It yields the protein CASSLPGQEEKLFF. Drawing the rest from reference TRBV5-1 and TRBJ1-4, the complete variable domain is KAGVTQTPRYLIKTRGQQVTLSCSPISGHRSVSWYQQTPGQGLQFLFEYFSETQRNKGNFPGRFSGRQFSNSRSEMNVSTLELGDSALYLCASSLPGQEEKLFFGSGTQLSVL.